A selection of T cell receptor beta chains follows, all from one sample in a study of beta chain features in type 1 diabetes. Using immunoSEQ multiplex PCR, the repertoire was profiled, and TCRdb retains in-frame clones only, with some absent. The table shows about 620,000 clones, with 15% to 19% occurring only once. Material: naive CD4+ T cells from blood. The receptors derive from a man in his late teens or twenties in good health. Both conserved end residues are part of each CDR3. Each record gives: D gene, clone size, V gene, J gene, CDR3 DNA, CDR3 protein. D genes are given only for firm matches. A clone size is listed for some rows: how often the clone was seen (once, few, many), or a class if it is expanded.

>.|.|TRBV7-2|TRBJ2-2
TGTGCCAGCAGCTTAGGGTGGACGTTCGGGGAGCTGTTTTTT
CASSLGWTFGELFF
>TRBD1|few|TRBV4-1|TRBJ2-3
TGCGCCAGCAGCCCCCGGGACAGGGGCTCTACAGATACGCAGTATTTT
CASSPRDRGSTDTQYF
>.|few|TRBV19|TRBJ2-7
TGTGCCAGCAGCAAGGGGTTCACCTACGAGCAGTACTTC
CASSKGFTYEQYF
>.|.|TRBV7-3|TRBJ2-5
TGTGCCAGCAGCTTTGGGACCCGAGAGACCCAGTACTTC
CASSFGTRETQYF
>.|few|TRBV5-4|TRBJ1-1
TGTGCCAGCAGCCCGGGCCTTAATGGGGGTGGAGCTTTCTTT
CASSPGLNGGGAFF
>TRBD1|.|TRBV5-1|TRBJ1-1
TGCGCCAGCGAAACAGGGGCCACGAGGAACACTGAAGCTTTCTTT
CASETGATRNTEAFF
>TRBD1|.|TRBV2|TRBJ1-6
TGTGCCAGCAGTGGGACAGGGAATTCACCCCTCCACTTT
CASSGTGNSPLHF
>.|.|TRBV15|TRBJ1-4
TGTGCCACCAGCAGGCCAGGGTGGGTCGAAAAACTGTTTTTT
CATSRPGWVEKLFF
>.|.|TRBV14|TRBJ1-3
TGTGCCAGCAGCCCCGTGGGCGGAAACACCATATATTTT
CASSPVGGNTIYF
>.|few|TRBV18|TRBJ2-1
TGTGCCAGCTCACCTGAGACAGGTAACAATGAGCAGTTCTTC
CASSPETGNNEQFF
>TRBD1|.|TRBV7-8|TRBJ2-3
TGTGCCAGCAGCTCCCGACAGGGTCCCGATACGCAGTATTTT
CASSSRQGPDTQYF
>.|few|TRBV10-3|TRBJ2-7
TGTGCCATCAGGGATAACAGGTTCTCCTACGAGCAGTACTTC
CAIRDNRFSYEQYF
>TRBD1|.|TRBV2|TRBJ1-5
TGTGCCATCAAGTCCCCCGGGACAGGGTCGAGTAGCAATCAGCCCCAGCATTTT
CAIKSPGTGSSSNQPQHF
>TRBD1|.|TRBV9|TRBJ1-1
TGTGCCAGCAGCGTAGGTAGAGGACAGGGAAACATGAACACTGAAGCTTTCTTT
CASSVGRGQGNMNTEAFF
>.|.|TRBV6-5|TRBJ2-5
TGTGCCAGCAGTTACGGGAGGAACGCAGGGGAGACCCAGTACTTC
CASSYGRNAGETQYF
>TRBD2|.|TRBV7-2|TRBJ2-7
TGTGCCAGCCAAGCGGGGGGCACCTACGAGCAGTACTTC
CASQAGGTYEQYF
>.|.|TRBV4-3|TRBJ2-7
TGCGCCAGCAGCCAAGTGGGTTTTCGGTCCTACGAGCAGTACTTC
CASSQVGFRSYEQYF
>TRBD2|.|TRBV9|TRBJ2-1
TGTGCCAGCAGCGCCCCCGGGACTATTAACAATGAGCAGTTCTTC
CASSAPGTINNEQFF
>.|.|TRBV21-1|TRBJ1-5
TGTGCCAGCAGCAAAGCGCGGCGAGGACCAAGTAATCAGCCCCAGCATTTT
CASSKARRGPSNQPQHF
>.|.|TRBV5-4|TRBJ2-3
TGTGCCAGCAGCTGGACAGGCGGGGGGCCCCCAACGCAGTATTTT
CASSWTGGGPPTQYF
>.|once|TRBV10-3|TRBJ2-7
TGTGCCATCAGACACCAAACAGGGCTGGGCTACGAGCAGTACTTC
CAIRHQTGLGYEQYF
>.|.|TRBV4-3|TRBJ2-7
TGCGCCAGCAGCCAACAGGGGGGCTACGAGCAGTACTTC
CASSQQGGYEQYF
>.|few|TRBV27|TRBJ2-5
TGTGCCAGCAGTTTACACCAGGGCCAGACCCAGTACTTC
CASSLHQGQTQYF
>TRBD1|few|TRBV9|TRBJ2-7
TGTGCCAGCAGCGTAGGGGGACAGGGGAGCTCCTACGAGCAGTACTTC
CASSVGGQGSSYEQYF
>.|few|TRBV7-3|TRBJ2-6
TGTGCCAGCAGCCCACCGATTGGGGCTGGGGCCAACGTCCTGACTTTC
CASSPPIGAGANVLTF
>TRBD2|.|TRBV7-9|TRBJ2-3
TGTGCCAGCAGACCGCCCACTAGCGGGAGAGTGACAGATACGCAGTATTTT
CASRPPTSGRVTDTQYF
>TRBD2|few|TRBV7-9|TRBJ2-7
TGTGCCAGCAGCTTAGCGGGAGGGTCCTTCCACGAGCAGTACTTC
CASSLAGGSFHEQYF
>TRBD1|few|TRBV7-9|TRBJ2-7
TGTGCCACACAGGGGCCCTCCTACGAGCAGTACTTC
CATQGPSYEQYF
>TRBD2|few|TRBV29-1|TRBJ2-2
TGCAGCGTTGGGGCTAGCGGGGTGAACACCGGGGAGCTGTTTTTT
CSVGASGVNTGELFF
>TRBD2|.|TRBV29-1|TRBJ2-1
TGCAGCGGCGGGACTAGCGGGGGGGTCAATGAGCAGTTCTTC
CSGGTSGGVNEQFF
>.|.|TRBV7-2|TRBJ1-3
TGTGCCAGCAGCCTCCTCGGGGGATACACCATATATTTT
CASSLLGGYTIYF
>TRBD1|few|TRBV28|TRBJ1-3
TGTGCCAGCAGTCCCGGACAGGCTGGAAACACCATATATTTT
CASSPGQAGNTIYF
>.|.|TRBV5-5|TRBJ2-5
TGTGCCAGCGGACTCCGGGACAACCAAGAGACCCAGTACTTC
CASGLRDNQETQYF
>.|.|TRBV4-3|TRBJ1-5
TGCGCCAGCAGCCAAGACGTTTTAGGGGATCAGCCCCAGCATTTT
CASSQDVLGDQPQHF
>.|.|TRBV25-1|TRBJ1-1
TGTGCCAGCAGTGCACCGACAGGAATGAACACTGAAGCTTTCTTT
CASSAPTGMNTEAFF
>.|.|TRBV7-8|TRBJ1-2
TGTGCCAGCAGCTTACGAGGGCTTGGCTACACCTTC
CASSLRGLGYTF
>TRBD1|few|TRBV5-1|TRBJ2-3
TGCGCCAGCAGCTTGGTGGGACAGGGCACAGATACGCAGTATTTT
CASSLVGQGTDTQYF
>.|.|TRBV11-2|TRBJ2-7
TGTGCCAGCAGCTTTAGACAGGCCTACGAGCAGTACTTC
CASSFRQAYEQYF
>TRBD2|.|TRBV7-2|TRBJ2-5
TGTGCCAGCAGCTTAGTTGGGAGGGGAAAAGAGACCCAGTACTTC
CASSLVGRGKETQYF
>.|few|TRBV30|TRBJ1-6
TGTGCCTGGGCGGGGTCCTATAATTCACCCCTCCACTTT
CAWAGSYNSPLHF
>.|few|TRBV6-6|TRBJ1-2
TGTGCTACTAAGACCGGGACGGACGGATTCTACACCTTC
CATKTGTDGFYTF
>TRBD2|.|TRBV10-3|TRBJ2-3
TGTGCCATCAGTGACCTAGCGGGGGGCACAGATACGCAGTATTTT
CAISDLAGGTDTQYF
>.|.|TRBV28|TRBJ1-6
TGTGCCAGCAGTTCCTCCATCACCCTCCACTTT
CASSSSITLHF
>TRBD2|.|TRBV9|TRBJ2-3
TGTGCCAGCAGCGTAGCAGGGAGGGCGGCCAGCACAGATACGCAGTATTTT
CASSVAGRAASTDTQYF
>.|.|TRBV19|TRBJ2-7
TGTGCTTCATCGTATCTCTCCGGCGAGCAGTACTTC
CASSYLSGEQYF
>.|.|TRBV5-6|TRBJ2-5
TGTGCCAGCAGCTTGTGGCTACTTAAGGCCCAGTACTTC
CASSLWLLKAQYF
>.|.|TRBV7-8|TRBJ1-5
TGTGCCAGCAGCCCTCGTAGGCAGGGCGGTCAGCCCCAGCATTTT
CASSPRRQGGQPQHF
>.|.|TRBV7-2|TRBJ2-1
TGTGCCAGCAGCTTAGGGACTAACCCATACAATGAGCAGTTCTTC
CASSLGTNPYNEQFF
>TRBD2|few|TRBV4-2|TRBJ2-1
TGTGCCAGCAGCCAACTCCGACTAGCGGAAACCTACAATGAGCAGTTCTTC
CASSQLRLAETYNEQFF
>TRBD1|.|TRBV7-2|TRBJ1-2
TGTGCCAGCAGCTCCCCGGGACAGGCCTATGGCTACACCTTC
CASSSPGQAYGYTF
>.|.|TRBV11-2|TRBJ2-5
TGTGCCAGCAGCCGGGACGCAAGCTTCGGGACCCAGTACTTC
CASSRDASFGTQYF